This passage covers 21 T cell receptor beta chains from one sample sequenced in a study of metastatic and nonmetastatic thyroid tumors. TCRdb re-analyzed the PCR reads through MiXCR. Of almost 35,000 clones in the sample, 35% were seen once. None of the patients had undergone any treatment ahead of thyroid surgery. Sequencing was performed on tumor tissue. These receptors were collected from a female donor with papillary thyroid cancer or a benign thyroid nodule (not recorded which). Some clones in this sample may be carry-over from other donors' samples.

This chain uses TRBV18 with TRBJ2-7, with D perhaps TRBD1 (5 bases). CDR1 is KGHSH, CDR2 LQKENI, per germline. V dropped 3 bases and J dropped 7 bases, with 16 bases sitting between them. This CDR3 comprises 14 residues. The CDR3 here is CASSPGPDPREQYF. The CDR3 nucleotides are TGTGCCAGCTCACCGGGGCCAGATCCTCGGGAGCAGTACTTC.

This clone was counted many times. This chain links TRBV6-1 with TRBJ2-5; 8 bases are a match to TRBD2. CDR1 and CDR2 from the germline V gene are MNHNS and SASEGT. V lost 6 bases and J lost 1; bases outside the gene matches: 7. The CDR3 is made up of 15 amino acids. CDR3 DNA sequence: TGTGCCAGCAGCTCGAAGACTAGCGCCCAAGAGACCCAGTACTTC. The encoded protein is CASSSKTSAQETQYF.

In this sample, this clone turned up a few times. The gene calls are TRBV6-2 or TRBV6-3 and TRBJ2-1; D possibly corresponds to TRBD2 (6 bases). CDR3 length: 13 residues. Germline V CDR1 and CDR2: MNHEY, SVGEGT. V was trimmed by 3 bases and J by 10 bases, leaving 13 bases between them. The DNA of the CDR3 is TGTGCCAGCAGTTATGTGAATGCGGGGGAGCAGTTCTTC. It codes for CASSYVNAGEQFF.

J is TRBJ2-7 and V is TRBV11-2; TRBD2 matches 9 bases. CDR1 SGHAT and CDR2 FQNNGV come from the germline V gene. The V segment lost 1 base and the J segment 4 bases; nucleotides outside the gene matches: 5. This CDR3 region has 15 residues. The CDR3 sequence: CASSLGSAGGYEQYF. CDR3 sequence (DNA): TGTGCCAGCAGCTTAGGTTCTGCGGGAGGGTACGAGCAGTACTTC.

This clone has more than one count but fewer than ten. This sequence joins TRBV6-1 and TRBJ1-2, with 10 bases lining up with TRBD1. The CDR3 consists of 15 residues. V gave up 5 bases and J gave up 4 bases; unmatched junction bases: 7. Germline loops: CDR1 MNHNS, CDR2 SASEGT. CDR3: CASSPGTGAIYGYTF. CDR3 DNA sequence: TGTGCCAGCAGTCCAGGGACAGGGGCGATCTATGGCTACACCTTC.

This clone was seen a single time. V gene TRBV20-1 combines with J gene TRBJ2-2, with D unclear. Germline V CDR1 and CDR2: DFQATT, SNEGSKA (reference sequence). Deletions cut 0 bases from V and 3 bases from J, with 5 bases between. CDR3 length equals 13 residues. The CDR3 coding sequence is TGCAGTGCTAGAGATCGGGACACCGGGGAGCTGTTTTTT. Translated: CSARDRDTGELFF.

This clone has a count of ten or more. The chain is built from TRBV5-8 and TRBJ2-7; possible D gene TRBD1, 5 bases. Per germline, CDR1 SGHTS and CDR2 YDEGEE. The CDR3 spans 15 residues. Trimming left V 0 bases short and J 3 bases short, with 13 bases between. CDR3 amino acids: CASSLVQGYNYEQYF. The CDR3 nucleotides read TGTGCCAGCAGCTTGGTCCAGGGTTATAACTACGAGCAGTACTTC.

This clone was counted a few times. The chain links TRBV12-3 or TRBV12-4 to TRBJ2-3; D tentatively fits TRBD1 or TRBD2 (5 bases each). This CDR3 is built from 16 residues. V lost 5 bases and J 0 bases, leaving 15 bases between the germline ends. CDR3 sequence (DNA): TGTGCCAGCAGTCCCCAGGGACCGTCCAGCACAGATACGCAGTATTTT. It encodes CASSPQGPSSTDTQYF.

The J gene is TRBJ1-1, the V gene TRBV6-2 or TRBV6-3, with D maybe TRBD1 (6 bases). The CDR3 runs 19 residues. V dropped 3 bases and J dropped 0 bases, with 23 bases sitting between them. Germline V gene data show CDR1 as MNHEY and CDR2 as SVGEGT. The CDR3 region is CASSYQGGGATGMNTEAFF. The CDR3 DNA reads TGTGCCAGCAGTTATCAAGGCGGGGGGGCTACCGGGATGAACACTGAAGCTTTCTTT.

This clone came up a few times. This chain links TRBV9 with TRBJ2-1, with TRBD2 matching over 10 bases. Losses at the gene ends were 4 bases for V and 4 bases for J; bases not matched to a gene: 11. CDR1 is SGDLS and CDR2 is YYNGEE in the germline V gene. The CDR3 sequence is 17 residues long. The CDR3 sequence: CASSFSVSGGPYNEQFF. CDR3 coding DNA: TGTGCCAGCAGCTTTAGCGTTAGCGGGGGGCCTTACAATGAGCAGTTCTTC.

The chain couples TRBV6-2 or TRBV6-3 to TRBJ2-6; 8 nucleotides match TRBD1. The junction had 6 bases not matched to a gene; V was cut back by 7 bases and J by 1 base. The CDR3 has 16 amino acids. From germline, CDR1 is MNHEY and CDR2 SVGEGT. CDR3 DNA sequence: TGTGCCAGCACATCAGGGGGCGCATCTGGGGCCAACGTCCTGACTTTC. Translated, it gives CASTSGGASGANVLTF.

The V gene is TRBV30, the J gene TRBJ2-7; a possible D gene is TRBD2 (6 bases). Germline V gene lookup returns CDR1 GTSNPN and CDR2 SVGIG (reference sequence). The CDR3 consists of 12 residues. V gave up 1 base and J gave up 6 bases, with 10 bases separating them. CDR3 region: CAWSGLGGEQYF. For the CDR3, the DNA is TGTGCCTGGAGTGGCCTGGGGGGCGAGCAGTACTTC.

The genes are TRBV5-8 and TRBJ1-1; D gene uncertain. Trimming pared 4 bases from V and 0 bases from J, leaving 10 bases between. The CDR3 covers 14 residues. Germline V gene lookup returns CDR1 SGHTS and CDR2 YDEGEE. CDR3 amino acids: CASSPLTMNTEAFF. The CDR3 DNA reads as TGTGCCAGCAGCCCCCTCACCATGAACACTGAAGCTTTCTTT.

J is TRBJ1-2 and V is TRBV5-5; perhaps TRBD1 as D (6 bases). Germline V gene lookup returns CDR1 SGHKS and CDR2 YYEKEE (reference sequence). V gave up 1 base and J gave up 4 bases, with 11 bases separating them. The CDR3 spans 14 residues. CDR3 nucleotides: TGTGCCAGCAGCTTGCCCAAGGACAGCTATGGCTACACCTTC. It codes for CASSLPKDSYGYTF.

This chain links TRBV28 with TRBJ1-6, with D perhaps matching TRBD1 (5 bases). The CDR3 is made up of 17 amino acids. Per the germline V gene, CDR1 is MDHEN and CDR2 is SYDVKM. The germline V and J ends were trimmed by 5 bases and 0 bases, with 14 bases remaining between them. For the CDR3, the DNA is TGTGCCAGCAGTCCCCTCCGGACAAGCTCCTATAATTCACCCCTCCACTTT. Amino acid sequence: CASSPLRTSSYNSPLHF.

The sample holds a few counts of this clone. The chain combines TRBV24-1 with TRBJ2-2; 11 bases map to TRBD2. CDR1 and CDR2 from the germline V gene are KGHDR and SFDVKD. J lost 0 bases, V lost 1 base, and 3 bases had no gene match. The CDR3 runs 18 residues. The CDR3 protein is CATSDLGTSGPNTGELFF. The CDR3 nucleotides are TGTGCCACCAGTGATTTAGGGACTAGCGGACCGAACACCGGGGAGCTGTTTTTT.

The table lists this clone with a count of one. One end of the junction is discordant with germline, which a read error may explain. The chain joins TRBV11-3 to TRBJ2-7, with unresolved D. The V gene's germline CDR1 is SGHNT and CDR2 YENEEA. The CDR3 totals 12 residues. Written as DNA, the CDR3 is TGTGCCAGCATCTTATTGCGGAACGAGCAGTACTTC. This encodes CASILLRNEQYF.

The chain carries TRBV12-3 or TRBV12-4 and TRBJ2-2; tentatively, D is TRBD1 (5 bases). Trimming cost V 7 bases and J 6 bases, with 15 bases left between them. The CDR3 spans 14 residues. This CDR3 is CASTLGLVPGELFF. CDR3 nucleotide sequence: TGTGCCAGCACGTTGGGGCTGGTTCCCGGGGAGCTGTTTTTT.

The J gene is TRBJ1-6, the V gene TRBV6-2 or TRBV6-3; the D is unclear. The CDR3 sequence is 13 residues long. Trimming left V 5 bases short and J 10 bases short, with 12 bases between. Germline assignment: CDR1 MNHEY and CDR2 SVGEGT. DNA of the CDR3: TGTGCCAGCAGTAGACGGGAGTCGTCACCCCTCCACTTT. Amino acid sequence: CASSRRESSPLHF.

Turning to this clone: Within the sample, other DNA sequences also encode this same CDR3. The chain uses TRBV4-3 and TRBJ2-5; 9 positions agree with TRBD2. V dropped 1 base and J dropped 4; count of bases not matched to a gene: 4. The CDR3 has 15 residues. Germline loops: CDR1 LGHNA, CDR2 YSLEER. The CDR3 sequence is CASSQGQRGAETQYF. The CDR3 nucleotides read TGCGCCAGCAGCCAAGGACAGCGGGGGGCAGAGACCCAGTACTTC.

The rearrangement joins TRBV6-2 or TRBV6-3 to TRBJ1-2; 7 nucleotides align to TRBD1. After removal of 2 bases from V and 6 bases from J, the junction contained 18 bases not matched to a gene. CDR1 is MNHEY and CDR2 is SVGEGT in the germline V gene. The CDR3 totals 18 residues. The CDR3 reads CASSYLINGRYGTDGYTF. The CDR3 coding sequence is TGTGCCAGCAGTTACCTCATAAACGGCCGCTATGGGACAGATGGCTACACCTTC.